The clone carrying this TCR beta chain was detected a few times. This sample was included in a study of T cells in Graves' hyperthyroidism and ophthalmopathy. Diagnoses rested on clinical symptoms, serum thyroxine and TRAb, thyroid ultrasound and orbital computed tomography. The PBMCs were taken from approximately 11 ml of fresh peripheral blood. RNA transcripts yielded amplified TCR beta CDR3 regions. A first-round RT-PCR of the TCR CDR3 used the HTBI primer set. TCRdb redid the calling of the multiplex PCR reads with MiXCR, one entry per CDR3 protein. The sample includes a few hundred thousand distinct CDR3 sequences, about 18% of them seen just once. The TCR sequence derives from a man in his forties with Graves' hyperthyroidism. The sequencing sample was made of blood.

CDR3 DNA: TGTGCCAGCAGCCTACCGGGCAGTTTGAACACTGAAGCTTTCTTT. Amino acid sequence: CASSLPGSLNTEAFF. The V call is TRBV7-9, the J call TRBJ1-1; D call uncertain. This CDR3 has 15 residues. Trimming removed 5 bases from V and 0 bases from J, with 13 bases in between. Per the germline V gene, CDR1 is SEHNR and CDR2 is FQNEAQ (reference sequence).